At least ten counts were recorded for the clone carrying this T cell receptor (beta chain). Its antigen remains unidentified. The hyperthyroidism patients had all been newly diagnosed, and their disease duration was under 2 months. Their ages ranged from 18 to 65 years. Cells are PBMCs isolated from about 10 ml of fresh blood. TCR beta CDR3 regions were amplified from RNA transcripts. The TCR CDR3 was amplified in a first-round RT-PCR using the HTBI primer set. TCRdb reanalysed the multiplex PCR reads using MiXCR and keeps one entry per CDR3 protein. Here the sample spans a few hundred thousand distinct CDR3 sequences, 15% to 18% being singletons. These data are taken from a study of T cells in Graves' hyperthyroidism and ophthalmopathy. Study findings and constraints: The model anticipated ophthalmopathy a median approximately six months pre-onset. Within blood appeared most thyroid clonotypes that had expanded above 0.001.

The CDR3 covers 16 residues. CDR1 KGHSH and CDR2 LQKENI come from the germline V gene. V was shortened by 2 bases and J by 1 base, with 14 bases between the two germline ends. The sequenced sample consisted of blood. The source of this sequence is a woman between 25 and 40 years old with Graves' hyperthyroidism. This chain uses TRBV18 with TRBJ1-2; perhaps TRBD1 as D (5 bases). This CDR3 is CASSPSVGLYNYGYTF. CDR3 sequence (DNA): TGTGCCAGCTCACCATCGGTGGGACTCTATAACTATGGCTACACCTTC.